The source of this T cell receptor (beta chain) is a study of cytomegalovirus exposure and HLA in healthy donors (dated by TCRdb to 2016 to 2017). At the level of the whole study: According to an earlier analysis of a few hundred of the donors, about 170 million T cells yielded roughly 110 million unique TCR beta sequences and 276 Gb of sequence data. An early release covering roughly 600 HLA-typed donors comprised approximately 290 gigabases of sequencing data and around 86 million unique TCR sequences. Of the approximately 400 genotyped donors, over 80% were placed in the genetic ancestry cluster associated with self-reported Caucasian donors. The study aimed to test whether cataloging public T cell receptors could reveal signatures of past pathogen exposure. The study profiled the T cell repertoires of fewer than 850 subjects by immunosequencing and related them to cytomegalovirus serostatus. Besides the first cohort of roughly 660 subjects, a separate validation cohort made up of 120 or so different subjects was used. To predict cytomegalovirus infection status, the study combined high-throughput TCR immunosequencing, statistical association of individual TCRs with disease status, and machine learning. A later analysis re-examined previously published TCR beta repertoires from about 700 donors and added high-resolution HLA genotyping to investigate patterns of TCR occurrence. Rather than using new phenotypic data, the later analysis identified candidate immune exposures from TCR beta sequences and from how often those sequences occurred across donors. An earlier analysis of about 600 of the donors used high-throughput TCR beta sequencing to judge whether each TCR beta V gene segment behaved as functional or pseudogenic. Donor age, sex, ethnicity and CMV serostatus were compiled alongside the repertoire data. A later genetic analysis took genome-wide SNP genotypes for about 60% of the roughly 670 donors and used that subset as a discovery cohort. Every discovery cohort repertoire had been produced on one sequencing platform. HLA typing covered class I and class II loci at four-digit resolution. The number of donors typed differed by locus, with about 629-630 for A, B, C, DRB1 and DQB1, about 500 for DQA1, approximately 580 for DPA1, and approximately 470 for DPB1. Four to six DR-DQ haplotypes were handled as single units for association and clustering, since linkage in the cohort was strong. Among over 350 genotyped donors of the cohort, an average of 235,054 unique TCR beta nucleotide sequences were sequenced per donor, 15% to 20% of them non-productive. Overall study outcomes, separate from this receptor: According to a later analysis, most CMV-associated TCR beta chains appeared to be HLA-restricted, and the HLA associations seemed to be driven largely by CMV exposure. A later genetic analysis associated a missense DCLRE1C variant with V-gene and J-gene trimming of TCR beta chains, and an independent cohort replicated the association. Immune exposure information for the cohort was limited to CMV serostatus. In a later analysis, HLA-associated TCR beta chains showed more clonal expansion and lower generation probabilities than non-associated chains that were equally common. An earlier analysis of approximately 530 of the donors showed that most TCR beta V segments appeared in productive rearrangements either about 87% or about 30% of the time, which broadly matched IMGT annotations. The cohort was sequenced for TCR beta chains only, and without alpha or paired-chain data the features that could be detected were limited. The 87-base-pair reads could not distinguish some IMGT-functional V segments, including TRBV6-2 and TRBV6-3, so those segments were excluded. A further reported finding was that TCR beta sequences accurately predicted the HLA-A and HLA-B alleles for most subjects in the first cohort. The study gave a list of under 200 TCR beta chains associated with cytomegalovirus. Most TCR sequences were observed very rarely across donors, whereas some public TCRs were present in many individuals. In both the original and validation cohorts, the classifier was reported to diagnose cytomegalovirus status with high specificity and sensitivity. The sequencing pipeline was judged likely to have produced a cluster of highly shared sequence variants as a technical artifact. The earlier analysis of 450 to 700 of the donors excluded some 16 rarely observed V segments, including chromosome 9 orphons, because counts were too low. In a later analysis, the rate of TCR association differed among HLA loci, with DRB1 alleles having the most associated TCRs and HLA-C alleles having the fewest. Linkage disequilibrium might explain the correlated functional status among segregating V segments, but an unknown experimental factor could not be excluded. In a later analysis, 16,951 TCR beta sequences were associated with specific HLA alleles at a false discovery rate of 0.05. It was suggested by the authors that the approach could potentially be generalized to other disease states and immunological phenotypes. According to a later genetic analysis, donors in an Asian-associated ancestry cluster had fewer N-insertions in productive TCRs than the approximately 690-donor mean. Strong co-occurrence of HLA alleles, especially DR and DQ, made assigning TCR associations to individual alleles difficult. HLA typing was unavailable for some donors at each locus, so association tests used only the typed subset. Presence/absence analyses assumed roughly uniform sequencing depth across donors, an assumption that may not hold. Three of the identified cytomegalovirus-associated TCR beta chains were confirmed in vitro to be specific for cytomegalovirus antigens. A later analysis reported that several top co-occurrence clusters appeared linked to parvovirus B19, influenza, CMV and Epstein-Barr virus.

Cut back by 2 bases and 1 base, the V and J ends lie 15 bases apart. CDR1 SEHNR and CDR2 FQNEAQ were looked up in the germline V gene (reference sequence). The CDR3 numbers 16 residues from cysteine through phenylalanine. Only the CDR3 DNA is retained, 48 bases long and in frame from the first base. The cohort consisted of 670 or so healthy bone marrow donors. All cohort members were sampled while nominally healthy, although unrecorded immune exposures were likely present. The donor was CMV seronegative and was included in the group of about 350 seronegative cohort members. A peripheral blood sample was collected from each donor, and TCR beta sequencing was performed on peripheral blood mononuclear cells. The Qiagen DNeasy Blood Extraction Kit was used to extract genomic DNA from the blood cell samples. The library was obtained by the immunoSEQ multiplex PCR assay. A mixture of 60 forward primers for TCR Vbeta segments and 13 reverse primers for TCR Jbeta segments was used in the multiplex PCR. Amplification of the CDR3 region of rearranged TCR beta genes was performed with a multiplex PCR assay on genomic DNA. On the Illumina HiSeq System, the amplified TCR beta libraries were sequenced as 87-base-pair reads. Per the authors' processing: In a later analysis, tens of millions of unique TCR beta chains were counted across the approximately 620 repertoires, and roughly 10 million of these chains were shared by at least two donors. A nearest-neighbor algorithm error-corrected the raw reads and collapsed the reads into unique sequences, merging closely related sequences to remove PCR and sequencing errors. To assign V, D and J gene segments, CDR3 sequences were aligned to IMGT reference sequences. For a sequence to be retained, at least a six-nucleotide match to both a V gene segment and a J gene segment was required. Rearrangements were called productive when the CDR3 lacked stop codons and stayed in frame with V and J; all others were non-productive. CDR3 was defined by IMGT convention, running from the second conserved V-encoded cysteine to the conserved J-encoded phenylalanine. The earlier analysis of a few hundred of the donors excluded sequences that lacked an unambiguous match to a single V gene segment. In an earlier analysis of 450 to 700 of the donors, V segments were called functional above 56.7% productive rearrangements and were called segregating when the between-donor standard deviation exceeded 5%. A statistical classification framework was developed to diagnose cytomegalovirus status using the catalog of TCR beta chain sequences. In a later analysis, TCR nucleotide sequences were compared against IMGT/GENE-DB human TR gene sequences so that V and J genes could be assigned. In a later analysis, CDR3 sequences and most-parsimonious VDJ recombination scenarios were assigned using the TCRdist pipeline. A later analysis defined each TCR beta chain by its CDR3 amino acid sequence plus V-gene family, and excluded reads lacking a unique V-gene family. As a way to deal with suspected cross-contamination and a sequencing artifact, a later analysis dropped 592 nucleotide sequences that were highly shared and had low generation probability. For each public chain, a later analysis derived a clonal expansion index from normalized ranks of inferred template counts within each repertoire. In a later analysis, generation probabilities were computed with a VDJ recombination model fitted to out-of-frame rearrangements, and the resulting probabilities were checked against IGoR. A later analysis scored TCR-TCR, TCR-HLA and TCR-CMV co-occurrence with hypergeometric tests, applying a repertoire-size bias correction to TCR pairs. To estimate false discovery rates, a later analysis permuted the HLA or CMV assignments 20 times. A later analysis grouped co-occurring TCRs with DBSCAN, adding TCRdist sequence similarity when clustering within HLA-allele-positive subsets. For co-occurrence clustering, repertoires with fewer than 30,000 or more than 120,000 public chains were excluded, along with five or six repertoires with anomalous nucleotide sharing. TCRdb provides this immuneACCESS table in a form limited to in-frame rearrangements. Some clones are lacking; in checked studies, under half of them reflect an unresolved V gene, and why the rest are absent is not known. Clone size and the V and J calls come from that table; the DNA yielded D and trimming. This sample lists 140,000 or so clones; around two thirds were detected once. The ten largest clones represent over 1.5% of the sample.

Concerning this clone itself: Its antigen specificity is not known. No per-base quality is available; no much larger clone lies one base away.

Sequencing was done on a sample of PBMCs. The receptor's source is a male donor in good health and CMV-seronegative. The chain uses TRBV7-9 and TRBJ2-7, and the D gene may be TRBD2, 6 bases matching. The CDR3 here reads CASSLSFGGASYEQYF. Read as DNA, the sequence is TGTGCCAGCAGCTTAAGTTTCGGAGGGGCGTCCTACGAGCAGTACTTC.